This TCR beta chain came from a study of OX40 agonist ivuxolimab in advanced cancers. Turning to the study itself: The study enrolled dose-escalation patients with hepatocellular carcinoma, melanoma, renal cell or head and neck cancer. Findings and limits, study-wide: CD4+ and CD8+ blood T cells expanded clonally by week 6 at 0.1 to 3.0 mg/kg.

This clone was recorded a few times. Its antigen remains unknown. The assay was immunoSEQ multiplex PCR, and TCRdb's table has in-frame clones only and misses some. The table lists under 65,000 clones, about 86% of them singletons. It was autoimmune disease history or systemic immunosuppression that excluded patients. Per the germline V gene, CDR1 is SGHVS and CDR2 is FQNEAQ. V lost 1 base and J 7 bases, leaving 13 bases between the germline ends. This CDR3 is 14 amino acids long. The receptor's source is an adult with an advanced solid tumor such as melanoma, head and neck, liver or kidney cancer. The rearrangement uses TRBV7-8 and TRBJ2-5, with D uncertain. The source material was CD4+ or CD8+ T cells sorted from blood, sampled in a trial of the OX40 agonist ivuxolimab. The CDR3 DNA reads TGTGCCAGCAGCTTAGGGATAGCTTGGAGGACCCAGTACTTC. Protein sequence: CASSLGIAWRTQYF.